This paragraph reports one T cell receptor (beta chain). Its antigen remains unknown. Carrying UMI labels, the TRB cDNA libraries were prepared through 5' RACE. From its re-call of the 5' RACE reads, TCRdb lists each CDR3 protein once, without DNA. This sample's clone table lists under 60,000 distinct CDR3 sequences. This record comes from a study of CXCR3-negative and CXCR3-positive naive CD8 T cells. For the study at large: The study obtained 130 million to 150 million TRB reads, about 1.5 +/- 0.3 million per library.

Findings of the study overall: More hydrophobic TRB CDR3s occurred in CXCR3-positive than in CXCR3-negative naive cells.

The CDR3 is made up of 14 amino acids. Germline lookup yields CDR1 SQVTM and CDR2 ANQGSEA. The gene calls are TRBV29-1 and TRBJ2-5; TCRdb's assignment of TRBD2 cannot be checked, as there is no DNA. Sequencing was carried out using naive CXCR3+ CD8+ T cells from blood. Subset described: CD45RO-CCR7+CD27+CD95- naive CD8+ T cells expressing CXCR3 (TNR3+). This clonotype was obtained from a human donor in good health. Some clones in this sample may be carry-over from other donors' samples. CDR3 region: CSVDGLAGAETQYF.